This T cell receptor beta chain is drawn from a study of shared clonotypes between healthy human individuals. Study results and limitations: Clonotypes which were not shared had lower generation probabilities than clonotypes that all four donors shared. The small donor group covered limited genetic and exposure diversity.

The CDR3 runs to 15 residues. CDR1 and CDR2 from the germline V gene are SGHTS and YDEGEE. V was trimmed by 0 bases and J by 4 bases, leaving 12 bases between them. Generated by immunoSEQ multiplex PCR, the TCRdb table keeps only in-frame clones and is missing some. The sample carries 2 million to 2.5 million clones, 85% to 95% recorded once. Worth noting for this clone: The antigen is not known.

Within Nashville, Tennessee resided all donors, each a Caucasian adult. Both subsets, CD45RA+ naive and CD45RA-negative memory, were split from the CD4+ cells. The sequenced sample consisted of naive CD4+ T cells from PBMCs. Regarding subset: CD45RA+ positively selected. The chain combines TRBV5-8 with TRBJ2-3; D is undetermined. This sequence originates from a man in his late teens or twenties in good health. Some clones in this sample may be carry-over from other donors' samples. The CDR3 nucleotides read TGTGCCAGCAGCTTGGGGCCCCCTGGGTCAGATACGCAGTATTTT. Encoded protein: CASSLGPPGSDTQYF. The full variable domain, rest sourced from reference TRBV5-8 and TRBJ2-3, is EAGVTQSPTHLIKTRGQQATLRCSPISGHTSVYWYQQALGLGLQFLLWYDEGEERNRGNFPPRFSGRQFPNYSSELNVNALELEDSALYLCASSLGPPGSDTQYFGPGTRLTVL.